This TCR beta chain was found in a study of human T cells and chemical hapten exposure. Time point meaning: pre-sensitization, week 0. Treatment denoted: therapeutic diphenylcyclopropenone sensitization with weekly scalp DPC. This clonotype has a count of ten or more. One entry per CDR3 protein results from TCRdb running MiXCR on the RACE reads. Of some 250,000 distinct CDR3 sequences in the sample, approximately 8% were seen once. With V trimmed by 4 bases and J by 7 bases, 9 bases remained unmatched. The CDR3 has 16 residues. Germline values: CDR1 LGHDT, CDR2 YNNKEL (reference sequence). J is TRBJ1-6 and V is TRBV3-1; 8 bases match TRBD1. The origin of this receptor is a man between 18 and 29 years old with alopecia areata. Some clones in this sample may be carry-over from other donors' samples. Material: whole blood, obtained in connection with sensitization to the hapten diphenylcyclopropenone (DPC). The CDR3 region has the DNA TGTGCCAGCAGCCCACCGGACAGGGCCCGAAATTCACCCCTCCACTTT. It translates to CASSPPDRARNSPLHF. The variable domain in full, completed from reference TRBV3-1 and TRBJ1-6, reads DTAVSQTPKYLVTQMGNDKSIKCEQNLGHDTMYWYKQDSKKFLKIMFSYNNKELIINETVPNRFSPKSPDKAHLNLHINSLELGDSAVYFCASSPPDRARNSPLHFGNGTRLTVT.